The text below deals with one T cell receptor (beta chain). This sample stems from a study of control samples from healthy donors and cancer patients. Sequencing was performed with immunoSEQ multiplex PCR; in TCRdb, only in-frame clones are kept and a portion is missing. In the table there are about 410,000 clones, approximately 92% of which are singletons. This receptor was taken from a man aged 35 to 55 with head and neck cancer. Sequenced material: PBMCs.

The CDR3, as DNA: TGTGCCAGCAGCCAAGAGGGGGGACTGAACACTGAAGCTTTCTTT. Residues: CASSQEGGLNTEAFF. The rearrangement uses TRBV4-2 and TRBJ1-1; D is possibly TRBD1 (5 bases). The CDR3 is 15 amino acids. Germline CDR1 is LGHNA and CDR2 is YNFKEQ. Trimming took 0 bases from V and 0 from J, leaving 8 bases between them.